This section outlines one TCR beta chain sequence together with its context. This sample stems from a study of shared clonotypes between healthy human individuals. The naive CD8 fraction comprised CD45RO-negative cells positively selected for CCR7 and excluded terminally differentiated effector memory CD45RA+ cells. Sequenced by immunoSEQ multiplex PCR; TCRdb stores in-frame clones only, minus some. The data contain about 2,100,000 clones, 85% to 95% of them singletons. The CDR3 spans 15 residues. V lost 5 bases to trimming and J lost 5 bases, with 16 bases between them. Germline assignment: CDR1 SGHVS and CDR2 FQNEAQ.

The specimen was naive CD8+ T cells from PBMCs. The rearrangement uses TRBV7-8 and TRBJ1-5; D possibly corresponds to TRBD1 (5 bases). The source is a young man in good health. Some clones in this sample may be carry-over from other donors' samples. The CDR3 reads CASSPKGFRDQPQHF. The CDR3 nucleotides are TGTGCCAGCAGCCCGAAAGGGTTCAGGGATCAGCCCCAGCATTTT.